The clone carrying this TCR beta chain was observed at least ten times. Its antigen remains unidentified. CDR1 is SQVTM and CDR2 is ANQGSEA in the germline V gene. V shed 1 base, J shed 7 bases, and the junction held 9 bases outside the gene matches. This CDR3 is built from 14 residues. One entry per CDR3 protein results from TCRdb running MiXCR on the reads. The table lists 200,000 to 300,000 distinct CDR3 sequences, 5% to 8.5% of them singletons, with about 6.5% in the top ten. These data are taken from a study of T cell repertoires in cytomegalovirus infection. On the study more broadly: Matching HLA type and CMV infection were both indicated by public TCR beta signatures. Study-wide points: The study identified carriers of CMV plus the relevant HLA from cumulative public TCR beta family frequency. The ex vivo response was dominated by HLA-C-restricted CMV-specific TCR beta clonotypes.

V and J are TRBV29-1 and TRBJ1-2; 7 bases match TRBD1. Sequencing was done on a sample of PBMCs. The sequence was collected from a human donor in good health (CMV status not recorded). Some clones in this sample may be carry-over from other donors' samples. The CDR3, as DNA: TGCAGCGTTGAAGGATCGGCAGGGGGTCGTGGCTACACCTTC. This translates into CSVEGSAGGRGYTF.